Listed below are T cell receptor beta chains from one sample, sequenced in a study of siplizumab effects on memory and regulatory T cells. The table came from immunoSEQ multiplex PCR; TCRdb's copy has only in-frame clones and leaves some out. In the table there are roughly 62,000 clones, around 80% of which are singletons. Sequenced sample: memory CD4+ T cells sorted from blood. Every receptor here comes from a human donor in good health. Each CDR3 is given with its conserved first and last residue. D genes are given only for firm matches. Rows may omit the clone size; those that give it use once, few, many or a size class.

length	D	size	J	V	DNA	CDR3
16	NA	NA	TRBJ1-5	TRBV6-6	TGTGCCAGCAGTTATTTCACAGGTACCCTAAATCAGCCCCAGCATTTT	CASSYFTGTLNQPQHF
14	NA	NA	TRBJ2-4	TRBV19	TGTGCCAGTAGTATAGGACTAGCCAAAAACATTCAGTACTTC	CASSIGLAKNIQYF
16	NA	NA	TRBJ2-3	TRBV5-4	TGTGCCAGCAGCGGTACCAGGGTGCGTGGCACAGATACGCAGTATTTT	CASSGTRVRGTDTQYF
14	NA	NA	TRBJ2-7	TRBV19	TGTGCCAGTAGTAAAGCCGGACCGGGCTACGAGCAGTACTTC	CASSKAGPGYEQYF
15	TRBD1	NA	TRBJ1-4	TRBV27	TGTGCCAGCAGTTCATACGGACAGGTTAATGAAAAACTGTTTTTT	CASSSYGQVNEKLFF
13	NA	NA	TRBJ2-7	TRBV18	TGTGCCAGCTCACAGGCCGGCTCCTACGAGCAGTACTTC	CASSQAGSYEQYF
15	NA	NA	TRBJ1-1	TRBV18	TGTGCCAGCTCACCACCGGCAGCGACAAACACTGAAGCTTTCTTT	CASSPPAATNTEAFF
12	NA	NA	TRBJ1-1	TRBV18	TGTGCCAGCTCACCACAGGGTGCTGAAGCTTTCTTT	CASSPQGAEAFF
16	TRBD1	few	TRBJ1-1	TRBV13	TGTGCCAGCAGCCCCGGGACAGCACACGAAAACACTGAAGCTTTCTTT	CASSPGTAHENTEAFF
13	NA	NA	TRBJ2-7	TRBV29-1	TGCAGCGTTAAAGGGGTCCCTACCTACGAGCAGTACTTC	CSVKGVPTYEQYF
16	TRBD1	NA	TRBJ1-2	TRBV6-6	TGTGCCAGCAGTCCCCGGGTTAGTCAGGGGGCTGTGGGCTACACCTTC	CASSPRVSQGAVGYTF
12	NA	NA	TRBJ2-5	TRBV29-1	TGCAGCGGTGGAGGGTGGGGGGAGACCCAGTACTTC	CSGGGWGETQYF
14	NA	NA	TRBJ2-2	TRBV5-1	TGCGCCAGCAGCCTGGCCGCGGTCACCGGGGAGCTGTTTTTT	CASSLAAVTGELFF
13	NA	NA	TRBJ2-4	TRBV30	TGTGCCTCCCAGGGGTTAGGGGAAAACATTCAGTACTTC	CASQGLGENIQYF
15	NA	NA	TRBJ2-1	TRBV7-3	TGTGCCAGCTCTATACAGGGTACGTCCTACAATGAGCAGTTCTTC	CASSIQGTSYNEQFF